The 30 T cell receptor beta chains in this list originate from one sample, sequenced in a study of molecular identifiers for immune sequencing clone quantification. TCRdb passed the PCR reads through MiXCR, listing each CDR3 protein once. The sample has a few hundred thousand distinct CDR3 sequences; over 20% are singletons. The sample comprised naive CD8+ T cells from blood, with Jurkat cell RNA spiked in. Subset here: FACS-sorted CD8+CD4-CCR7+CD45RA+ naive T cells. The receptors were gathered from a human donor in good health. Some libraries in this study had Jurkat cell RNA spiked in.

The J gene is TRBJ2-1, the V gene TRBV4-3; no clear D. Germline CDR1 LGHNA, CDR2 YSLEER. This CDR3 comprises 15 residues. Trimming stripped 0 bases from V and 8 bases from J, with 14 bases between. CDR3 nucleotides: TGCGCCAGCAGCCAAGATGCTCCTCTCCGGGATGAGCAGTTCTTC. It codes for CASSQDAPLRDEQFF.

There are many counts of this clonotype. In DNA, the CDR3 is TGTGCCAGCCGCCTTTCTCGGGGCTTCACAGATACGCAGTATTTT. This translates into CASRLSRGFTDTQYF. The V gene is TRBV27, the J gene TRBJ2-3; D assignment may be TRBD1 or TRBD2 (5 bases each). The V gene lost 8 bases and the J gene lost 2 bases, with 17 bases spanning the gap. This CDR3 comprises 15 residues. Germline V CDR1 and CDR2: MNHEY, SMNVEV (reference sequence).

This clonotype occurred many times. This chain links TRBV5-1 with TRBJ2-3, with D perhaps matching TRBD2 (5 bases). The CDR3 is 14 amino acids. V shed 2 bases and J shed 2 bases, with 9 bases lying between them. CDR1 and CDR2 from the germline V gene are SGHRS and YFSETQ. The CDR3 region has the DNA TGCGCCAGCAGCTTCGAGGGAGCCACAGATACGCAGTATTTT. Translating gives CASSFEGATDTQYF.

This clonotype was counted many times. The chain links TRBV6-6 to TRBJ2-3; the D gene is possibly TRBD1 (5 bases). The V end was cut by 1 base, the J end by 6 bases, with 11 bases between. The length of the CDR3 is 14 residues. CDR1 and CDR2 from the germline V gene are MNHNY and SVGAGI (reference sequence). The CDR3 loop reads CASSYLTDIDTQYF. Here the CDR3 DNA reads TGTGCCAGCAGTTACTTAACGGACATCGATACGCAGTATTTT.

Ten or more counts support this clonotype. CDR3 in amino acids: CASSLDSTGELFF. Here the CDR3 DNA reads TGTGCCAGCAGTTTAGACAGCACCGGGGAGCTGTTTTTT. The genes are TRBV12-3 or TRBV12-4 and TRBJ2-2; D ambiguous. The CDR3 contains 13 residues. Between the trimmed V and J ends, which lost 1 base and 4 bases, there was a span of 4 bases.

Only one count was recorded for this clonotype. Being one base from a much bigger clone, this may be a read error. The chain links TRBV28 to TRBJ1-1; 7 nucleotides line up with TRBD1. V lost 6 bases to trimming and J lost 4 bases; unmatched junction nucleotides: 5. Germline V gene data show CDR1 as MDHEN and CDR2 as SYDVKM. The CDR3 totals 13 residues. CDR3 sequence reads: CASRDPGGTEAFF. The CDR3 nucleotides are TGTGCCAGCAGAGATCCAGGGGGCACTGAAGCTTTCTTT.

This clonotype was seen a few times. The CDR3 region is CAWGWGLEQFF. The CDR3, as DNA: TGTGCCTGGGGGTGGGGACTCGAGCAGTTCTTC. The V gene is TRBV30, the J gene TRBJ2-1; weak D call: TRBD2 (6 bases). V lost 5 bases and J lost 10, with 12 bases in between. This CDR3 is 11 amino acids long. CDR1 and CDR2 (germline): GTSNPN, SVGIG (reference sequence).

With regard to this clonotype: A much larger clone sits a single nucleotide away, making a read error possible. The chain couples TRBV24-1 to TRBJ2-3, with a tentative D call TRBD1 (6 bases). CDR3 size: 14 residues. From germline, CDR1 is KGHDR and CDR2 SFDVKD. Here the CDR3 DNA reads TGTGCCACCAGCAGTAGACAGGAAGCAGATACGCGGTATTTT. Amino acid sequence: CATSSRQEADTRYF.

This clonotype was seen a handful of times. The V call is TRBV6-1, the J call TRBJ2-5; tentatively, D is TRBD1 or TRBD2 (5 bases each). Germline values: CDR1 MNHNS, CDR2 SASEGT. This CDR3 spans 14 amino acids. The ends were cut back, 6 bases at V and 2 bases at J, with 13 bases in the middle. The CDR3 loop is CASRSGPIQETQYF. CDR3 nucleotide sequence: TGTGCCAGCAGATCGGGACCGATACAAGAGACCCAGTACTTC.

This clonotype was seen once. A read error may explain this, as a much larger clone is one base away. The rearrangement links TRBV7-2 to TRBJ2-7, with TRBD1 identical over 8 bases. The CDR3 length is 14 residues. Germline lookup yields CDR1 SGHTA and CDR2 FQGNSA. The chain's CDR3 is CAGSSWTGTYEQYF. Written as DNA, the CDR3 is TGTGCCGGCAGCTCCTGGACAGGGACCTACGAGCAGTACTTC.

This clonotype was seen many times. The genes are TRBV4-2 and TRBJ1-4, with D unclear. The CDR3 length is 15 residues. The germline V gene has CDR1 LGHNA and CDR2 YNFKEQ. The V end was cut by 0 bases, the J end by 5 bases, with 10 bases between. The CDR3 region is CASSQDGGKNEKLFF. The CDR3 coding sequence is TGTGCCAGCAGCCAAGATGGTGGTAAGAATGAAAAACTGTTTTTT.

The rearrangement links TRBV2 to TRBJ1-3; perhaps TRBD1 as D (6 bases). The CDR3 is 15 amino acids. Germline-derived CDR1 and CDR2 are SNHLY and FYNNEI. V was pared by 3 bases and J by 2 bases, with 11 bases between. CDR3 coding DNA: TGTGCCAGCAGTGATGTACAGGGTACTGGAAACACCATATATTTT. This sequence encodes CASSDVQGTGNTIYF.

In its sample, this clonotype was seen many times. This chain joins TRBV7-6 and TRBJ2-3; D perhaps matches TRBD2 (5 bases). The CDR3 has 17 residues. Germline V gene data show CDR1 as SGHVS and CDR2 as FNYEAQ. Trimming removed 5 bases at V and 3 bases at J, with 21 bases between. As DNA, the CDR3 is TGTGCCAGCAGCAGGAGAGGGCGGCAGGCTACTACAGATACGCAGTATTTT. Encoded protein: CASSRRGRQATTDTQYF.

This clonotype appeared many times. The genes are TRBV5-1 and TRBJ2-5, with D tentatively TRBD1 (5 bases). Germline CDR1 reads SGHRS; CDR2 reads YFSETQ. The CDR3 consists of 14 residues. Deletions cut 2 bases from V and 4 bases from J, with 12 bases between. CDR3 protein: CASSFLGLRETQYF. The CDR3 DNA reads as TGCGCCAGCAGCTTTCTGGGGCTAAGAGAGACCCAGTACTTC. Using reference TRBV5-1 and TRBJ2-5 for the parts outside the CDR3, the full variable domain is KAGVTQTPRYLIKTRGQQVTLSCSPISGHRSVSWYQQTPGQGLQFLFEYFSETQRNKGNFPGRFSGRQFSNSRSEMNVSTLELGDSALYLCASSFLGLRETQYFGPGTRLLVL.

This clonotype came up many times. The V gene is TRBV14, the J gene TRBJ2-3, with D possibly being TRBD2 (5 bases). Germline-derived CDR1 and CDR2 are SGHDN and FVKESK. The CDR3 totals 15 residues. Deletions cut 3 bases from V and 6 bases from J, with 16 bases between. The CDR3 region is CASSQPETRADTQYF. Here the CDR3 DNA reads TGTGCCAGCAGCCAGCCCGAAACTAGGGCGGATACGCAGTATTTT.

This clonotype was counted at least ten times. The V and J genes are TRBV7-9 and TRBJ2-5; D call uncertain. This CDR3 comprises 14 residues. The germline V gene encodes CDR1 SEHNR and CDR2 FQNEAQ (reference sequence). V was cut by 5 bases and J by 0 bases, with 10 bases left in between. The chain's CDR3 is CASSHPQYQETQYF. Here the CDR3 DNA reads TGTGCCAGCAGCCATCCCCAGTACCAAGAGACCCAGTACTTC.

This clonotype was recorded at least ten times. The J gene is TRBJ1-3, the V gene TRBV9, with 8 bases identical to TRBD1. From germline, CDR1 is SGDLS and CDR2 YYNGEE. CDR3 length: 17 residues. V lost 3 bases and J lost 0; bases outside the gene matches: 8. CDR3 DNA sequence: TGTGCCAGCAGCGAAACTACAGGGGGATACTCTGGAAACACCATATATTTT. Translation gives CASSETTGGYSGNTIYF.

This clonotype was seen many times. The CDR3 region is CSARDTLNYGYTF. The CDR3 coding sequence is TGCAGTGCTAGAGATACCCTAAACTATGGCTACACCTTC. The J gene is TRBJ1-2, the V gene TRBV20-1; D remains unclear. The V end lost 0 bases, the J end lost 2 bases, and 7 bases lay between the germline ends. This CDR3 comprises 13 residues. Looked up from germline, CDR1 is DFQATT and CDR2 is SNEGSKA (reference sequence).

The count of this clonotype is one. V gene TRBV7-2 combines with J gene TRBJ2-2, with 7 bases fitting TRBD2. The CDR3 length is 16 residues. The germline V gene has CDR1 SGHTA and CDR2 FQGNSA. With 2 bases clipped from V and 3 bases from J, the junction kept 6 bases outside the gene matches. The CDR3 DNA sequence: TGTGCCAGCAGCTTACTCCTAGCGGAACACACCGGGGAGCTGTTTTTT. Its translation is CASSLLLAEHTGELFF.

In its sample, this clonotype was seen many times. The chain is built from TRBV4-3 and TRBJ2-7, with D uncertain. V lost 3 bases and J 2 bases, leaving 11 bases between the germline ends. CDR3 size: 14 residues. The V gene's germline CDR1 is LGHNA and CDR2 YSLEER. The CDR3 region is CASSQGSWTYEQYF. The CDR3 nucleotides are TGCGCCAGCAGCCAGGGCAGCTGGACCTACGAGCAGTACTTC.

This clonotype was found a few times. This sequence joins TRBV30 and TRBJ2-3; D is undetermined. CDR3 length equals 12 residues. V shed 1 base and J shed 5 bases, with 7 bases lying between them. From germline, CDR1 is GTSNPN and CDR2 SVGIG (reference sequence). CDR3: CAWSAIKDTQYF. Here the CDR3 DNA reads TGTGCCTGGAGTGCAATAAAAGATACGCAGTATTTT.

The CDR3 DNA is TGTGCCTGGAGAGCGGGGACGACCGACGAGCAGTACTTC. This sequence encodes CAWRAGTTDEQYF. This chain joins TRBV30 and TRBJ2-7, with 7 bases that match TRBD2. Per the germline V gene, CDR1 is GTSNPN and CDR2 is SVGIG (reference sequence). CDR3 length equals 13 residues. V shed 3 bases, J shed 5 bases, and the junction held 7 bases outside the gene matches.

This clonotype came up a few times. This rearrangement joins TRBV6-2 or TRBV6-3 to TRBJ2-3; the D call may be TRBD1 or TRBD2 (5 bases each). Germline V gene lookup returns CDR1 MNHEY and CDR2 SVGEGT. Trimming shortened V by 3 bases and J by 6 bases, and 16 bases separated the two germline ends. The CDR3 spans 15 residues. Here the CDR3 reads CASSYVSGTRDTQYF. For the CDR3, the DNA is TGTGCCAGCAGTTATGTTTCAGGGACGAGGGATACGCAGTATTTT.

This clonotype was recorded at least ten times. This chain links TRBV12-3 or TRBV12-4 with TRBJ2-3; no reliable D call. The CDR3 covers 15 residues. V was cut by 5 bases and J by 1 base, with 13 bases left in between. The chain's CDR3 is CASSPLGFGTDTQYF. CDR3 nucleotide sequence: TGTGCCAGCAGTCCCCTAGGGTTCGGCACAGATACGCAGTATTTT.

This clonotype occurred a few times. The DNA of the CDR3 is TGTGCCAGTTGGGGGTCCCTTGCCGGGGAGCTGTTTTTT. Its protein is CASWGSLAGELFF. This chain connects TRBV6-2 or TRBV6-3 to TRBJ2-2; D possibly uses TRBD1 or TRBD2 (5 bases each). The V end lost 9 bases, the J end lost 6 bases, and 14 bases lay between the germline ends. CDR1 and CDR2 from the germline V gene are MNHEY and SVGEGT. The CDR3 spans 13 residues.

The V gene is TRBV6-6, the J gene TRBJ2-1; 11 bases line up with TRBD2. With 4 bases clipped from V and 1 base from J, the junction kept 12 bases outside the gene matches. This CDR3 is built from 19 residues. In germline, CDR1 is MNHNY, CDR2 SVGAGI (reference sequence). The CDR3 DNA reads as TGTGCCAGCAGTTGGCTAGCGGGAGGTCCCAGCAAATCCTACAATGAGCAGTTCTTC. Translation: CASSWLAGGPSKSYNEQFF.

This clonotype was seen many times. V and J are TRBV9 and TRBJ2-3; TRBD1 or TRBD2 may be the D gene (6 bases each). V dropped 1 base and J dropped 6 bases, with 18 bases sitting between them. In germline, CDR1 is SGDLS, CDR2 YYNGEE. The CDR3 spans 16 residues. The CDR3 DNA reads as TGTGCCAGCAGCGTACAGGATGAGGGGGGCTGGGATACGCAGTATTTT. It yields the protein CASSVQDEGGWDTQYF.

CDR3 in DNA: TGCGCCAGCAGCCAAGATGTGGTGGGGCAGCCCCAGCATTTT. Translated: CASSQDVVGQPQHF. The rearrangement uses TRBV4-3 and TRBJ1-5; no clear D gene. The germline gives CDR1 LGHNA, CDR2 YSLEER. The CDR3 loop spans 14 amino acids. Trimming removed 0 bases from V and 7 bases from J, with 10 bases in between.

This clonotype was counted many times. The V and J genes are TRBV6-5 and TRBJ2-7; TRBD2 aligns across 15 bases. Trimming removed 6 bases from V and 4 bases from J; junction bases left unmatched: 13. CDR1 and CDR2 from the germline V gene are MNHEY and SVGAGI. The CDR3 runs 18 residues. As DNA, the CDR3 is TGTGCCAGCAGCGTCGGACTAGCGGGAGGGCCAATTCCGTACGAGCAGTACTTC. Its translation: CASSVGLAGGPIPYEQYF.

The chain couples TRBV27 to TRBJ1-4; D is possibly TRBD1 (5 bases). CDR1 is MNHEY and CDR2 is SMNVEV in the germline V gene (reference sequence). This CDR3 comprises 14 residues. V was cut by 3 bases and J by 12 bases, with 17 bases left in between. CDR3 in amino acids: CASSFRPPGRELFF. CDR3 in DNA: TGTGCCAGCAGTTTTCGCCCACCAGGGAGAGAACTGTTTTTT.